This TCR beta chain comes out of a study of chemoradiotherapy in HPV16-positive cancers. The overall study: Candidate HPV-specific clones and shared TCR motifs came from a couple of HPV16-positive patients.

The data were produced by immunoSEQ multiplex PCR, yet TCRdb's version contains in-frame clones alone and is incomplete. The data show 45,000 to 60,000 clones, around nine tenths seen once. Study results and caveats: The functional HPV-specific definition rests on just a couple of HPV16-positive patients. Candidate HPV-specific clones and E7-related TCR motifs grew in tumor during treatment.

Repeated repertoire sampling spanned the course of chemoradiotherapy. Note on this clone: Its antigen is unidentified.

This CDR3 region has 17 residues. Per germline, CDR1 SGHNT and CDR2 YYREEE (reference sequence). V gave up 3 bases and J gave up 2 bases; unmatched junction bases: 10. The material sequenced was blood, taken from a patient who underwent chemoradiotherapy. The sequence was obtained from a human donor with HPV-associated anogenital cancer. This chain uses TRBV5-4 with TRBJ2-5; 10 nucleotides match TRBD1. CDR3 protein: CASSSLGTGEGQETQYF. DNA of the CDR3: TGTGCCAGCAGCTCCCTTGGGACAGGGGAGGGTCAAGAGACCCAGTACTTC.